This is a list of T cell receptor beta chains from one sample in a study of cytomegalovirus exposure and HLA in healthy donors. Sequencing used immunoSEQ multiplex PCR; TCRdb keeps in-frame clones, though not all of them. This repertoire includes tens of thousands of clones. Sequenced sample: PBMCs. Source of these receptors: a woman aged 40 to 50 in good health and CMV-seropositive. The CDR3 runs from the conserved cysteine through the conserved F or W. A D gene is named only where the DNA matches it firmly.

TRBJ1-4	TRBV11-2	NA	CASSRGRGGEKLFF	TGTGCCAGCAGCCGAGGGAGGGGTGGCGAAAAACTGTTTTTT
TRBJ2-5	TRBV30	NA	CAWSGQVEETQYF	TGTGCCTGGAGTGGACAGGTCGAAGAGACCCAGTACTTC
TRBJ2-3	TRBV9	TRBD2	CASSVVGSGGADTQYF	TGTGCCAGCAGCGTAGTTGGTAGCGGGGGGGCAGATACGCAGTATTTT
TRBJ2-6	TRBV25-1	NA	CASSEYLGAGANVLTF	TGTGCCAGCAGTGAATATCTAGGGGCTGGGGCCAACGTCCTGACTTTC
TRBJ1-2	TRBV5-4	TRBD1	CASTTITSGGIGYTF	TGTGCCAGCACCACAATTACCTCAGGGGGAATCGGCTACACCTTC
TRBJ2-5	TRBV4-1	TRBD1	CASSKGTARETQYF	TGCGCCAGCAGCAAGGGGACAGCCAGGGAGACCCAGTACTTC
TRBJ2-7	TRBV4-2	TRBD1	CASSQVQGNEQYF	TGTGCCAGCAGCCAAGTACAGGGGAACGAGCAGTACTTC
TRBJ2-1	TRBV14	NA	CASSQSDTLNEQFF	TGTGCCAGCAGCCAATCGGACACGCTCAATGAGCAGTTCTTC
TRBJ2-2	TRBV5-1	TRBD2	CASSPPRLAGGPPPGELFF	TGCGCCAGCAGCCCCCCTCGACTAGCGGGAGGGCCCCCACCCGGGGAGCTGTTTTTT
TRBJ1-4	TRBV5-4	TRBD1	CASSLKAGGNEKLFF	TGTGCCAGCAGCTTGAAGGCAGGGGGGAATGAAAAACTGTTTTTT
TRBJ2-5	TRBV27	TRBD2	CASSLLAGGGETQYF	TGTGCCAGCAGTTTACTAGCGGGAGGAGGTGAGACCCAGTACTTC
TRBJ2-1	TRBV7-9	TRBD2	CASSSTSGPNEQFF	TGTGCCAGCAGCTCGACTAGCGGTCCCAATGAGCAGTTCTTC
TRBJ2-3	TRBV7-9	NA	CASSLGRGSTDTQYF	TGTGCCAGCAGCTTAGGTCGCGGGAGCACAGATACGCAGTATTTT
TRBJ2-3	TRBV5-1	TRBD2	CASSRTSGRSTDTQYF	TGCGCCAGCAGCAGGACTAGCGGGAGGTCCACAGATACGCAGTATTTT
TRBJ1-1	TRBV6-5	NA	CASSYSKGGNTEAFF	TGTGCCAGCAGTTACTCAAAAGGGGGAAACACTGAAGCTTTCTTT
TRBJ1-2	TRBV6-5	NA	CASSLAASYGYTF	TGTGCCAGCAGTCTTGCGGCGAGCTATGGCTACACCTTC
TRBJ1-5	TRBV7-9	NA	CASSSIGEPQHF	TGTGCCAGCAGCTCCATCGGGGAGCCCCAGCATTTT
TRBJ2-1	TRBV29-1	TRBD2	CSVESRAGGYEQFF	TGCAGCGTTGAATCCAGGGCGGGGGGCTATGAGCAGTTCTTC
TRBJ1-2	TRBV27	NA	CASRSQGLVYGYTF	TGTGCCAGCAGATCCCAGGGGCTCGTCTATGGCTACACCTTC
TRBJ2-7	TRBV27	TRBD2	CASRRAGGTYEQYF	TGTGCCAGCAGGAGAGCGGGAGGAACCTACGAGCAGTACTTC
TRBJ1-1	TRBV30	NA	CAWAPLGEGSGTEAFF	TGTGCCTGGGCCCCCCTAGGTGAGGGTTCGGGGACTGAAGCTTTCTTT
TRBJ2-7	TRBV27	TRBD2	CASSFVLANEQYF	TGTGCCAGCAGTTTCGTACTAGCGAACGAGCAGTACTTC
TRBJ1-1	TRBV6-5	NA	CASSRGTEAFF	TGTGCCAGCAGCAGGGGTACTGAAGCTTTCTTT
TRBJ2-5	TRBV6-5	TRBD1	CASRLDRLQETQYF	TGTGCCAGCAGACTGGACAGGCTTCAAGAGACCCAGTACTTC
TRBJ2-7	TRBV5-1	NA	CASSLGGTEAYEQYF	TGCGCCAGCAGCTTAGGGGGGACAGAAGCCTACGAGCAGTACTTC
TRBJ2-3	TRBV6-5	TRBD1	CASSSPGTGLSDTQYF	TGTGCCAGCAGTTCCCCGGGGACAGGCCTCTCAGATACGCAGTATTTT
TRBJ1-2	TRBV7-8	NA	CASSPQTQGHYGYTF	TGTGCCAGCAGCCCTCAAACTCAGGGTCACTATGGCTACACCTTC
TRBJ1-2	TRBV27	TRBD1	CASSSRQGEGYTF	TGTGCCAGCAGTTCTCGACAGGGAGAAGGCTACACCTTC
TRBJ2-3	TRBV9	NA	CASSVRGQSTDTQYF	TGTGCCAGCAGCGTGAGAGGACAGAGCACAGATACGCAGTATTTT
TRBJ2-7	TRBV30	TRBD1	CAWSGQDSYEQYF	TGTGCCTGGAGCGGACAGGACTCCTACGAGCAGTACTTC
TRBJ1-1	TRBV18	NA	CASSPSRAGGTEAFF	TGTGCCAGCTCACCATCTCGGGCGGGGGGCACTGAAGCTTTCTTT
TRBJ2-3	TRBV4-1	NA	CASSPLRGTDTQYF	TGCGCCAGCAGCCCCCTTAGAGGGACAGATACGCAGTATTTT
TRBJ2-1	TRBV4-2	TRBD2	CASSQLAGVNNEQFF	TGTGCCAGCAGCCAACTAGCGGGAGTCAACAATGAGCAGTTCTTC
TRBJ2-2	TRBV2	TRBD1	CASSEESQGAVGELFF	TGTGCCAGCAGTGAAGAGAGCCAGGGGGCTGTCGGGGAGCTGTTTTTT
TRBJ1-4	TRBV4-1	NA	CASSQGGHPNEKLFF	TGCGCCAGCAGCCAGGGGGGGCATCCTAATGAAAAACTGTTTTTT
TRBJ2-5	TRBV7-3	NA	CASSLAVQETQYF	TGTGCCAGCAGCTTAGCGGTCCAAGAGACCCAGTACTTC
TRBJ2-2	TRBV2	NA	CASRVTLGSGELFF	TGTGCCAGCCGGGTGACCCTCGGGTCCGGGGAGCTGTTTTTT
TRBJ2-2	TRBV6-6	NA	CASIREGVENTGELFF	TGTGCCAGCATCCGGGAAGGAGTCGAGAACACCGGGGAGCTGTTTTTT
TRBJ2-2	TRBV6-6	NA	CASSRRPGQMRELFF	TGTGCCAGCAGTCGTAGACCGGGACAAATGAGAGAGCTGTTTTTT
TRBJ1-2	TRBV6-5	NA	CASRTPGVGYGYTF	TGTGCCAGCAGGACACCCGGGGTTGGCTATGGCTACACCTTC
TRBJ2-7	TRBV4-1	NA	CASSQGPWDEQYF	TGCGCCAGCAGCCAGGGCCCTTGGGACGAGCAGTACTTC
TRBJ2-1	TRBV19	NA	CASSEGLDHNEQFF	TGTGCCAGTAGTGAAGGACTGGATCACAATGAGCAGTTCTTC
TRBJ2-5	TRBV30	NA	CAWSVENQETQYF	TGTGCCTGGAGTGTAGAGAACCAAGAGACCCAGTACTTC
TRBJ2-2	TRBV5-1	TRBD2	CASSRTGGPGTGELFF	TGCGCCAGCAGCCGAACGGGAGGGCCGGGCACCGGGGAGCTGTTTTTT
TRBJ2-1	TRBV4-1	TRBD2	CASSQALAGVRFF	TGCGCCAGCAGCCAAGCGCTAGCGGGAGTACGGTTCTTC
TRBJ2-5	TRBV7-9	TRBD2	CASTLGLAGGETQYF	TGTGCCAGCACCTTAGGACTAGCGGGAGGGGAGACCCAGTACTTC